This T cell receptor (beta chain) was profiled in a study of response to subunit inactivated influenza vaccine. The CDR3 spans 14 residues. V shed 5 bases and J 10 bases; nucleotides not matched to a gene: 11. Germline V gives CDR1 SGHVS, CDR2 FQNEAQ. General study points: Authors suggested few new T cells are recruited by each seasonal influenza vaccination.

In this sample, this clonotype turned up a few times. Its antigen is still unknown. One entry per CDR3 protein, called by TCRdb with MiXCR from the RT-PCR reads. Of more than 500,000 distinct CDR3 sequences listed, over 9% are singletons. These data were also filed under a second study, of T cells expressing NK-cell markers. Per that study: The authors made TCR beta cDNA libraries by 5'RACE template switching. This switching added a universal primer site and UMIs. Of the CD8+ T cells in more than five donors, roughly 1.0-7.0% belonged to dominant NKG2C+ clonotypes. Once again these clonotypes came out on top in the CD3+CD56-NKG2C+ fraction of several donors.

J is TRBJ1-5 and V is TRBV7-8; 7 bases match TRBD1. The origin of this receptor is a man aged 45-60 years who received an inactivated influenza vaccine. Sequenced here: PBMCs from blood, sampled on the day of vaccination. The DNA of the CDR3 is TGTGCCAGCAGCGTTGGGACAGACTTAATCCCCCAGCATTTT. As protein: CASSVGTDLIPQHF.